The subject of this entry is one T cell receptor (beta chain). Its specificity is not known. TCRdb itself ran the RT-PCR reads through MiXCR, one entry per CDR3 protein. Of hundreds of thousands of distinct CDR3 sequences listed, approximately 14% are singletons. This specimen comes from a study of response to subunit inactivated influenza vaccine. Study findings and constraints: Authors suggested each seasonal influenza vaccination recruits few new T cells.

CDR3 length: 18 residues. CDR1 is SGHAT and CDR2 is FQDESV in the germline V gene (reference sequence). Trimming cost V 5 bases and J 0 bases, with 19 bases left between them. The clonotype was recovered from a man between 45 and 60 years old who received an inactivated influenza vaccine. Here the sequenced sample was PBMCs from blood, taken 11 to 12 days after vaccination. The rearrangement joins TRBV11-1 to TRBJ1-4; D gene unclear. CDR3 in amino acids: CASSPLTTLKATNEKLFF. CDR3 DNA: TGTGCCAGCAGCCCGCTCACGACACTTAAGGCAACTAATGAAAAACTGTTTTTT.